This T cell receptor beta chain was obtained from a study of blood T cell repertoires in COVID-19. Study summary: The origin of the acute and convalescent COVID-19 samples was the United States, Italy and Spain.

The CDR3 length is 15 residues. The V end was cut by 6 bases, the J end by 5 bases, with 19 bases between. Germline-derived CDR1 and CDR2 are WSHSY and SAAADI. Clones were read by immunoSEQ multiplex PCR, and TCRdb kept only the in-frame ones, dropping some. This table has under 250,000 clones, 75% to 90% appearing once. The chain carries TRBV10-2 and TRBJ1-2; weak D call: TRBD1 (5 bases). Sequenced: peripheral blood. This clonotype was sampled from a woman aged 40 to 50 with acute or convalescent COVID-19. The CDR3 DNA reads as TGCGCCAGCAGGCTCGGGGGGATGGTTCTTTATGGCTACACCTTC. Translation gives CASRLGGMVLYGYTF.